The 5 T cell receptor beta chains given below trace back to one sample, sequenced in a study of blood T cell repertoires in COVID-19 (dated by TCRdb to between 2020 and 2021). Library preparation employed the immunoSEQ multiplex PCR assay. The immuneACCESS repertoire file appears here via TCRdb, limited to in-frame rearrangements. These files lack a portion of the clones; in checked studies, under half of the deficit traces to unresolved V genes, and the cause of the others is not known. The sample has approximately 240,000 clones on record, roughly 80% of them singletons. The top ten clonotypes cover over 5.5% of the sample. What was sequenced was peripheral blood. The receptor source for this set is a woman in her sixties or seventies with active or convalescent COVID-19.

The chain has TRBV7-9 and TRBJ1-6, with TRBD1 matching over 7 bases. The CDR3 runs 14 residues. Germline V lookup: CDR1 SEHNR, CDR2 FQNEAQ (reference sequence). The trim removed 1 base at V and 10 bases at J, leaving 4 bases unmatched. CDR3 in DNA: TGTGCCAGCAGCTTAGGACAGGGCTACTCACCCCTCCACTTT. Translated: CASSLGQGYSPLHF.

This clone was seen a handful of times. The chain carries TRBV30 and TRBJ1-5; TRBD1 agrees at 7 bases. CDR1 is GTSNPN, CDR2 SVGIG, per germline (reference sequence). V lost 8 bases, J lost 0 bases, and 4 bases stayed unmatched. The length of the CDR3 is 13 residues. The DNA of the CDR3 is TGTGCCGCAAACAGGGGTAGCAATCAGCCCCAGCATTTT. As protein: CAANRGSNQPQHF.

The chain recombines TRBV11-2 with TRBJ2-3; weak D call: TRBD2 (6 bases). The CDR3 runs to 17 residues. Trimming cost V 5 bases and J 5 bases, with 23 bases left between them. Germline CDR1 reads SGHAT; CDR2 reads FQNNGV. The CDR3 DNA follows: TGTGCCAGCAGCATCCAATCAGGAACCGGGACTCGAGATACGCAGTATTTT. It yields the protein CASSIQSGTGTRDTQYF.

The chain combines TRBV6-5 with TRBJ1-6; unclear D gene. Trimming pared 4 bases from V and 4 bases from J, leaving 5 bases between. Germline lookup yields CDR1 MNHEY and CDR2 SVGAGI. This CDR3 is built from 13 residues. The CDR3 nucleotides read TGTGCCAGCAGTTGGGAGTATAATTCACCCCTCCACTTT. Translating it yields CASSWEYNSPLHF.

CDR3 in DNA: TGTGCCAGCAGTTACCACAGGAGAGCAGACACCATATATTTT. Translating it yields CASSYHRRADTIYF. The rearrangement links TRBV6-5 to TRBJ1-3; D is perhaps TRBD1 (5 bases). The germline V and J ends were trimmed by 2 bases and 8 bases, with 13 bases remaining between them. This CDR3 spans 14 amino acids. CDR1 is MNHEY, CDR2 SVGAGI, per germline.